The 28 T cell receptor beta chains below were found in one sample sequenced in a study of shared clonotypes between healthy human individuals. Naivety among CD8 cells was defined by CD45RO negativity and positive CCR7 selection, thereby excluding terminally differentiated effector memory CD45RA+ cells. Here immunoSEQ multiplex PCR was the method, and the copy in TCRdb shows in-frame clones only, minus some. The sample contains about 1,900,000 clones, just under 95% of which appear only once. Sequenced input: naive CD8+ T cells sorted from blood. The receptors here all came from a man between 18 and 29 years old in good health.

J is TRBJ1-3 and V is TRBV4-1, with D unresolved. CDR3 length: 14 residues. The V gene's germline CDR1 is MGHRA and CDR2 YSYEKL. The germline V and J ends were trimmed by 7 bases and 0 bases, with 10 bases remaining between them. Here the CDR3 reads CASKDELSGNTIYF. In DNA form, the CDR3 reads TGCGCCAGCAAAGACGAACTCTCTGGAAACACCATATATTTT.

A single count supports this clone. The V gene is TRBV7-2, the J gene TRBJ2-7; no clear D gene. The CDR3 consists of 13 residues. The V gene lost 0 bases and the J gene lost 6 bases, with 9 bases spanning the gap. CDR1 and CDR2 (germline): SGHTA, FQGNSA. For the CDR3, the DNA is TGTGCCAGCAGCTTAGCTTCGCGGAGCGAGCAGTACTTC. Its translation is CASSLASRSEQYF.

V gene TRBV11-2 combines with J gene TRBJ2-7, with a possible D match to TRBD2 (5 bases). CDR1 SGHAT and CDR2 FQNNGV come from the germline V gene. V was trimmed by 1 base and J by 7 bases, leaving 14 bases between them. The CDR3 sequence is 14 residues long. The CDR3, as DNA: TGTGCCAGCAGCTTAGTCGCTAGCAGAGGTGAGCAGTACTTC. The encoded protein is CASSLVASRGEQYF.

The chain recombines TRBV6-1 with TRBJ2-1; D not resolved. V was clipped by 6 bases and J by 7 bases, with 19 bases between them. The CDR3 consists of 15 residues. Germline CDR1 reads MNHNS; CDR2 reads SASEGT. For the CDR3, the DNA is TGTGCCAGCAGCCCCGTCGGCCCAGGTCAGAATGAGCAGTTCTTC. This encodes CASSPVGPGQNEQFF.

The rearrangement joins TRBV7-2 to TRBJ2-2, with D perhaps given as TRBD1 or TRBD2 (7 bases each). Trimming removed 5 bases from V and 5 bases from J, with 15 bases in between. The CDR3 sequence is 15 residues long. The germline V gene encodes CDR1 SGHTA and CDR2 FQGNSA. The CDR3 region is CASSPYRGGTGELFF. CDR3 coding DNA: TGTGCCAGCAGCCCCTACAGGGGAGGGACCGGGGAGCTGTTTTTT. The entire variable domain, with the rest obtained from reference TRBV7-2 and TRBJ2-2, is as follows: GAGVSQSPSNKVTEKGKDVELRCDPISGHTALYWYRQSLGQGLEFLIYFQGNSAPDKSGLPSDRFSAERTGGSVSTLTIQRTQQEDSAVYLCASSPYRGGTGELFFGEGSRLTVL.

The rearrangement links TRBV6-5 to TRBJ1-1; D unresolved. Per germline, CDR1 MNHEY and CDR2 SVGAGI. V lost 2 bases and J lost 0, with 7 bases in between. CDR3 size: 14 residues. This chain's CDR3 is CASSYNRMNTEAFF. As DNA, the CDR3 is TGTGCCAGCAGTTACAACAGAATGAACACTGAAGCTTTCTTT.

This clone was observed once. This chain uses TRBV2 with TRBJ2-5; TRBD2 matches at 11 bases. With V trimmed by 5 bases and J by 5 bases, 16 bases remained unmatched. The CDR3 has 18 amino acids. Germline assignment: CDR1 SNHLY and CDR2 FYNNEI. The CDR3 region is CASSPWLVAGGPGETQYF. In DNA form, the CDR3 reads TGTGCCAGCAGTCCCTGGTTGGTAGCGGGAGGGCCGGGGGAGACCCAGTACTTC.

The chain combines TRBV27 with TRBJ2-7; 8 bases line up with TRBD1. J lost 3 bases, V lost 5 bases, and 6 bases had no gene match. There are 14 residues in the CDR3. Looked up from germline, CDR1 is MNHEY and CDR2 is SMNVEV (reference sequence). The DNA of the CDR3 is TGTGCCAGCAGTGAGGGACAGGCCTTCTACGAGCAGTACTTC. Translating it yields CASSEGQAFYEQYF.

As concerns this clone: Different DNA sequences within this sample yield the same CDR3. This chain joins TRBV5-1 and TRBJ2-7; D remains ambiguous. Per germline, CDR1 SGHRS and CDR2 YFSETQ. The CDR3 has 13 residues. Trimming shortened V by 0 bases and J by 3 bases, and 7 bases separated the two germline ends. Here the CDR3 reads CASSLGTLYEQYF. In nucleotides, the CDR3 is TGCGCCAGCAGCTTGGGCACTCTCTACGAGCAGTACTTC.

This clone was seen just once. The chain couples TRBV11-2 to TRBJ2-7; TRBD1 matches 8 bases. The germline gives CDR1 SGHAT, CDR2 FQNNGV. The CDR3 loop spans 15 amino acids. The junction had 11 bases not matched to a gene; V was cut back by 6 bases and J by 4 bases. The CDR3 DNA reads TGTGCCAGCAGTAACCGGGACAGGACCTCATACGAGCAGTACTTC. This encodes CASSNRDRTSYEQYF.

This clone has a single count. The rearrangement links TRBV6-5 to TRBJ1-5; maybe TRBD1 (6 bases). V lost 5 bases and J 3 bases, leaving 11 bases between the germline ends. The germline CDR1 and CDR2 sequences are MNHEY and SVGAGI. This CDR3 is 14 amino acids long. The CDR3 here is CASSQTGFNQPQHF. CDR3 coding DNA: TGTGCCAGCAGTCAGACAGGTTTCAATCAGCCCCAGCATTTT.

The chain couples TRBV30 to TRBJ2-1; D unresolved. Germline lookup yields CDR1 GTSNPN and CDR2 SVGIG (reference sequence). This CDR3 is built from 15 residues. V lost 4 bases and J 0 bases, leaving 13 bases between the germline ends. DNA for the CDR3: TGTGCCTGGAATTCAGAAGCGCGCTCCTACAATGAGCAGTTCTTC. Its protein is CAWNSEARSYNEQFF.

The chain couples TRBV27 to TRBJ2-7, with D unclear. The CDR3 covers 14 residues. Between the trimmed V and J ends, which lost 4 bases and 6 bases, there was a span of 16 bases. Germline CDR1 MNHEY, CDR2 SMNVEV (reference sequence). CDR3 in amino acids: CASSSNPRPLEQYF. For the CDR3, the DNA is TGTGCCAGCAGTTCTAACCCGAGACCCCTCGAGCAGTACTTC.

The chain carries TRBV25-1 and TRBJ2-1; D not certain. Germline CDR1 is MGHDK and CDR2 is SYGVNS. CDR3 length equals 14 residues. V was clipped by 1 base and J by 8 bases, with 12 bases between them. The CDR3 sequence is CASSESRLIYEQFF. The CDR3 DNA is TGTGCCAGCAGTGAATCCAGGTTGATCTATGAGCAGTTCTTC.

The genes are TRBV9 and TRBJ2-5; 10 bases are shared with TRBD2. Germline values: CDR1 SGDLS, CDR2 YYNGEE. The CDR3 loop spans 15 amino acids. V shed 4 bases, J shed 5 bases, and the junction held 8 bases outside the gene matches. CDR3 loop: CASSSSGGPRETQYF. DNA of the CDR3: TGTGCCAGCAGCTCTAGCGGGGGCCCTAGGGAGACCCAGTACTTC.

CDR3: CASRPPTGLVYYGYTF. In DNA form, the CDR3 reads TGTGCCAGCAGACCTCCTACAGGGCTCGTTTATTATGGCTACACCTTC. The chain recombines TRBV6-6 with TRBJ1-2; D might be TRBD1 (6 bases). V was cut by 6 bases and J by 5 bases, with 22 bases left in between. Looked up from germline, CDR1 is MNHNY and CDR2 is SVGAGI (reference sequence). This CDR3 is 16 amino acids long.

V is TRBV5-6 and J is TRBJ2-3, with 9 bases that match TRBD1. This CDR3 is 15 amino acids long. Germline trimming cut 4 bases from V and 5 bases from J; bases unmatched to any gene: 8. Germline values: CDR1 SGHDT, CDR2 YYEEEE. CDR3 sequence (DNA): TGTGCCAGCAGCCCCCTGGGACAGGGACGAGATACGCAGTATTTT. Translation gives CASSPLGQGRDTQYF. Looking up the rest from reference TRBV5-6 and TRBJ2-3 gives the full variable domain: DAGVTQSPTHLIKTRGQQVTLRCSPKSGHDTVSWYQQALGQGPQFIFQYYEEEERQRGNFPDRFSGHQFPNYSSELNVNALLLGDSALYLCASSPLGQGRDTQYFGPGTRLTVL.

The CDR3 bases are TGTGCCAGCAGTGAGAGAGGGACATCTTACGAGCAGTACTTC. Translated, it gives CASSERGTSYEQYF. The rearrangement links TRBV2 to TRBJ2-7, with a possible D match to TRBD1 (6 bases). V was shortened by 3 bases and J by 4 bases, with 13 bases between the two germline ends. CDR3 length equals 14 residues. CDR1 is SNHLY and CDR2 is FYNNEI in the germline V gene.

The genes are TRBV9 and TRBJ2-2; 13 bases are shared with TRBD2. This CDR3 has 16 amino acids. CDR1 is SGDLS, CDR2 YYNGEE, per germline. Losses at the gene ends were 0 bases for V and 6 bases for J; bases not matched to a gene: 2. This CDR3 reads CASSVAGLAGAGELFF. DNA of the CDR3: TGTGCCAGCAGCGTAGCTGGACTAGCGGGGGCCGGGGAGCTGTTTTTT. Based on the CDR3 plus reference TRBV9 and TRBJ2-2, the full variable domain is DSGVTQTPKHLITATGQRVTLRCSPRSGDLSVYWYQQSLDQGLQFLIQYYNGEERAKGNILERFSAQQFPDLHSELNLSSLELGDSALYFCASSVAGLAGAGELFFGEGSRLTVL.

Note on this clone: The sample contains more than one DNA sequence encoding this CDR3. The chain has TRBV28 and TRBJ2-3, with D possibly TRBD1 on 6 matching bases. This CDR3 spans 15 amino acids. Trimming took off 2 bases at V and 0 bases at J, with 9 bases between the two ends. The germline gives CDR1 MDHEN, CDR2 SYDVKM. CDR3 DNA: TGTGCCAGCAGTTTAGGGACACTTAGCACAGATACGCAGTATTTT. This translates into CASSLGTLSTDTQYF.

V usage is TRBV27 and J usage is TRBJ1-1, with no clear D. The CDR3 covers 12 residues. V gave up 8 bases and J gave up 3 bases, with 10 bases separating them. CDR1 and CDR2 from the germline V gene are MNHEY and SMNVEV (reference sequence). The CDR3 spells CASGNRDTEAFF. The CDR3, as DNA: TGTGCCAGCGGGAACCGGGACACTGAAGCTTTCTTT.

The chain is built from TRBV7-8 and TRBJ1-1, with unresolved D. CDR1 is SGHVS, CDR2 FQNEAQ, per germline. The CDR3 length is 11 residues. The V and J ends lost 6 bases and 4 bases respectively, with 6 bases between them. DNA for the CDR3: TGTGCCAGCAGGTTGGGCACTGAAGCTTTCTTT. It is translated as CASRLGTEAFF. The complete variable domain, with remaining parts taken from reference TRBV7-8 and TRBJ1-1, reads GAGVSQSPRYKVAKRGQDVALRCDPISGHVSLFWYQQALGQGPEFLTYFQNEAQLDKSGLPSDRFFAERPEGSVSTLKIQRTQQEDSAVYLCASRLGTEAFFGQGTRLTVV.

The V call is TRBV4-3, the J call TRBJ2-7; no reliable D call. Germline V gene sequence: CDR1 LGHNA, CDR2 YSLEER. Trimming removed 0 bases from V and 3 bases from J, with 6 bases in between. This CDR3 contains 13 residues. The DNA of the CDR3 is TGCGCCAGCAGCCAAGATTCTTTCTACGAGCAGTACTTC. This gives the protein CASSQDSFYEQYF.

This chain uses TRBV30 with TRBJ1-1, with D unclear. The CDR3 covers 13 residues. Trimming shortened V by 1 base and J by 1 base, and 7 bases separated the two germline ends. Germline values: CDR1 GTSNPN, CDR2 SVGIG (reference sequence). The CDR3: CAWSETENTEAFF. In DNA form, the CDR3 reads TGTGCCTGGAGTGAGACGGAGAACACTGAAGCTTTCTTT.

The CDR3 is CASSSRMELGTEAFF. CDR3 bases: TGTGCCAGCAGTTCCCGCATGGAGCTCGGCACTGAAGCTTTCTTT. This rearrangement joins TRBV6-1 to TRBJ1-1; D is unresolved. The CDR3 is 15 residues long. Germline V gives CDR1 MNHNS, CDR2 SASEGT. V was pared by 5 bases and J by 4 bases, with 17 bases between.

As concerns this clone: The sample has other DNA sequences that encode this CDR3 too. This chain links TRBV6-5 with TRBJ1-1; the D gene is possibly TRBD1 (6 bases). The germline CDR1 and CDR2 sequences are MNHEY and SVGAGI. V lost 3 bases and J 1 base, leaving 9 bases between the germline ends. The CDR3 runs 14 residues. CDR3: CASSYTGANTEAFF. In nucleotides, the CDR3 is TGTGCCAGCAGTTATACGGGGGCGAACACTGAAGCTTTCTTT.

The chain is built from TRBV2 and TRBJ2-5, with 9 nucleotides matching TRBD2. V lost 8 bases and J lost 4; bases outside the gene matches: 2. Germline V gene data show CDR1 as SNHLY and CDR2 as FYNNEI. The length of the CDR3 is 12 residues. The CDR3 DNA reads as TGTGCCAGCGTACTAGCGGGAGAGACCCAGTACTTC. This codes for CASVLAGETQYF.

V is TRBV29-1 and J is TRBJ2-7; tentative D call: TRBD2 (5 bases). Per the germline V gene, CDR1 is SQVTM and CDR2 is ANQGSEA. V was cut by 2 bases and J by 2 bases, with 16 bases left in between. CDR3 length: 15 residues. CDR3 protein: CSVESGISSPYEQYF. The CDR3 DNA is TGCAGCGTTGAATCGGGGATTTCGAGTCCCTACGAGCAGTACTTC.